This is a list of T cell receptor beta chains from one sample in a study of response to subunit inactivated influenza vaccine. TCRdb used MiXCR to reprocess the RT-PCR reads, holding one entry per CDR3 protein. The sample carries 450,000 to 700,000 distinct CDR3 sequences, 11% to 15% recorded once. Sequenced here: PBMCs from blood, sampled 12 days after vaccination. The receptors stem from a man aged 50 to 59 who received an inactivated influenza vaccine. The CDR3 runs from the conserved cysteine through the conserved F or W. The D gene is left open where the match is weak. Expanded clones get a size class; other rows say once, few or many, or leave the size out.

abundance	d_gene	v_gene	j_gene	CDR3aa	CDR3nt
-	TRBD1	TRBV12-3/TRBV12-4	TRBJ1-4	CASSSRDRELFF	TGTGCCAGCAGCTCACGGGACAGGGAATTGTTTTTT
few	TRBD2	TRBV9	TRBJ2-2	CASSKPGLAGVGGELFF	TGTGCCAGCAGCAAACCGGGACTAGCGGGAGTAGGCGGGGAGCTGTTTTTT
-	TRBD1	TRBV7-2	TRBJ2-3	CASSYGQGGDTQYF	TGTGCCAGCAGCTACGGACAGGGCGGAGATACGCAGTATTTT
few	-	TRBV28	TRBJ2-4	CASSSGRTLPLDNIQYF	TGTGCCAGCAGTTCCGGTAGGACCCTGCCCCTCGACAACATTCAGTACTTC
-	-	TRBV6-5	TRBJ2-3	CASSYSPSDPRTDTQYF	TGTGCCAGCAGTTACTCCCCCTCAGATCCACGCACAGATACGCAGTATTTT
few	-	TRBV20-1	TRBJ1-5	CSARERMDIRNQPQHF	TGCAGTGCTAGAGAGAGGATGGACATAAGGAATCAGCCCCAGCATTTT
many	TRBD1	TRBV20-1	TRBJ2-1	CSAADRGWAYNEQFF	TGCAGTGCTGCCGACAGGGGATGGGCCTACAATGAGCAGTTCTTC
-	TRBD2	TRBV7-7	TRBJ2-1	CASSQAGGVSEQFF	TGTGCTAGCAGCCAAGCGGGGGGGGTCAGTGAGCAGTTCTTC
-	-	TRBV18	TRBJ2-3	CASSPSSPDTQYF	TGTGCCAGCTCACCATCGTCCCCAGATACGCAGTATTTT
-	-	TRBV6-2/TRBV6-3	TRBJ2-5	CASSYSKPAETQYF	TGTGCCAGCAGTTACTCGAAGCCAGCAGAGACCCAGTACTTC
-	-	TRBV20-1	TRBJ2-1	CSARVGTVNEQFF	TGCAGTGCTAGAGTCGGGACTGTCAATGAGCAGTTCTTC
few	TRBD1	TRBV24-1	TRBJ2-2	CATSDNRGRIYPGELFF	TGTGCCACCAGTGATAACAGGGGCCGGATCTACCCCGGGGAGCTGTTTTTT
few	-	TRBV15	TRBJ2-3	CATRPQGSTDTQYF	TGTGCCACCCGGCCACAGGGAAGCACAGATACGCAGTATTTT
-	-	TRBV27	TRBJ2-1	CASSLRRGVYNEQFF	TGTGCCAGCAGTCTCCGCAGGGGAGTCTACAATGAGCAGTTCTTC
few	-	TRBV5-6	TRBJ2-5	CASSFFYIEETQYF	TGTGCCAGCAGCTTTTTCTACATCGAAGAGACCCAGTACTTC
once	-	TRBV2	TRBJ2-3	CASSLRLGRTDTQYF	TGTGCCAGCAGCCTTCGACTAGGGCGCACAGATACGCAGTATTTT
-	-	TRBV7-2	TRBJ1-2	CASSFYANYGYTF	TGTGCCAGCAGCTTTTACGCTAACTATGGCTACACCTTC
-	-	TRBV28	TRBJ1-4	CASSGGVAGSYEKLFF	TGTGCCAGCAGTGGGGGAGTGGCGGGGAGCTATGAAAAACTGTTTTTT
few	TRBD1	TRBV20-1	TRBJ2-3	CSAKTGADTQYF	TGCAGTGCTAAAACAGGGGCAGATACGCAGTATTTT
few	-	TRBV20-1	TRBJ1-3	CSANRDNMGNTIYF	TGCAGTGCTAACCGGGACAACATGGGAAACACCATATATTTT
few	-	TRBV5-1	TRBJ1-1	CASSLSYENTEAFF	TGCGCCAGCAGCTTGTCTTATGAGAACACTGAAGCTTTCTTT
few	-	TRBV28	TRBJ2-5	CASTLVGRQETQYF	TGTGCCAGCACCCTAGTGGGCAGACAAGAGACCCAGTACTTC
few	-	TRBV7-9	TRBJ2-1	CASSLDSGLQQEQFF	TGTGCCAGCAGCTTAGATAGTGGGCTTCAACAAGAGCAGTTCTTC
few	-	TRBV20-1	TRBJ2-1	CSAGSVNRLGDEQFF	TGCAGTGCTGGGTCGGTGAACAGGCTTGGGGATGAGCAGTTCTTC
few	-	TRBV7-6	TRBJ1-1	CASSLIDKMNTEAFF	TGTGCCAGCAGCTTAATTGACAAGATGAACACTGAAGCTTTCTTT
-	-	TRBV5-1	TRBJ1-6	CASSKRTARNSPLHF	TGCGCCAGCAGCAAGAGGACAGCCCGAAATTCACCCCTCCACTTT
few	TRBD1	TRBV5-5	TRBJ1-1	CASSRDRGYGTEAFF	TGTGCCAGCAGTCGAGACAGGGGGTATGGCACTGAAGCTTTCTTT
few	-	TRBV20-1	TRBJ2-4	CSANDGPLAKNIQYF	TGCAGTGCTAACGACGGTCCACTAGCCAAAAACATTCAGTACTTC
-	-	TRBV4-3	TRBJ2-3	CASSQVGQLTDTQYF	TGCGCCAGCAGCCAAGTGGGACAACTCACAGATACGCAGTATTTT
few	-	TRBV20-1	TRBJ1-5	CSAPTSGQPQHF	TGCAGTGCGCCCACGTCGGGTCAGCCCCAGCATTTT
-	-	TRBV7-2	TRBJ2-1	CASSFSLGGSYYNEQFF	TGTGCCAGCAGCTTTAGCCTTGGCGGGTCCTACTACAATGAGCAGTTCTTC